These 3 T cell receptor beta chains came from one sample sequenced in a study of shared clonotypes between healthy human individuals. The method was immunoSEQ multiplex PCR; TCRdb's version includes in-frame clones alone and lacks a portion of them. The sample lists about 1 million clones, around 74% occurring once. Sequencing used memory CD4+ T cells sorted from blood. Subset defined: CD45RA-negative fraction. The receptors here all came from a man between 18 and 29 years old in good health.

Only one count was recorded for this clone. The chain joins TRBV7-8 to TRBJ1-1, with 9 bases identical to TRBD1. This CDR3 is built from 17 residues. Germline CDR1 reads SGHVS; CDR2 reads FQNEAQ. J gave up 1 base and V 5 bases, and 11 bases lay outside the gene matches. CDR3 amino acids: CASSAGQGSPSNTEAFF. The CDR3 region has the DNA TGTGCCAGCAGCGCCGGACAGGGGAGTCCGTCGAACACTGAAGCTTTCTTT.

This clone was recorded a few times. The V call is TRBV7-2, the J call TRBJ2-3; possible D gene TRBD2, 7 bases. Germline CDR1 SGHTA, CDR2 FQGNSA. Deletions cut 3 bases from V and 2 bases from J, with 12 bases between. The CDR3 has 15 residues. The chain's CDR3 is CASSLRGTYTDTQYF. In DNA, the CDR3 is TGTGCCAGCAGCTTGCGGGGGACATACACAGATACGCAGTATTTT.

The CDR3, as DNA: TGTGCCAGCAGCATGACAGGTGAAGAGACCCAGTACTTC. It specifies CASSMTGEETQYF. The chain links TRBV6-1 to TRBJ2-5, with D tentatively TRBD1 (6 bases). The germline V gene has CDR1 MNHNS and CDR2 SASEGT. The CDR3 loop spans 13 amino acids. Between the trimmed V and J ends, which lost 6 bases and 3 bases, there was a span of 11 bases.